The T cell receptor beta chain under discussion was sequenced for a study of blood T cell repertoires in COVID-19. In the study overall: Sites across the United States, Italy and Spain contributed samples from acute and convalescent COVID-19. The analysed material was cDNA or gDNA that came from T cells, B-cell-depleted T cells, or PBMCs.

Per the authors' pipeline: Amplification of reference gene primers was used by the study to estimate nucleated cell counts. The data were produced by immunoSEQ multiplex PCR, yet TCRdb's version contains in-frame clones alone and is incomplete. That table is the source of V, J and clone size, and D and trimming were worked out from the DNA. The data show about 320,000 clones, roughly 88% seen once. V was cut by 5 bases and J by 8 bases, with 6 bases left in between. The germline V gene has CDR1 SQVTM and CDR2 ANQGSEA. The CDR3 has 9 residues. The chain couples TRBV29-1 to TRBJ1-2, with D unclear. The source material was PBMCs or T cells enriched from blood (not recorded which). This sequence originates from a man aged 25 to 45 who had recovered from COVID-19. The CDR3 sequence: CSVTEGYTF. Written as DNA, the CDR3 is TGCAGCGTTACAGAAGGCTACACCTTC. Variable domain in full (rest from reference TRBV29-1 and TRBJ1-2): SAVISQKPSRDICQRGTSLTIQCQVDSQVTMMFWYRQQPGQSLTLIATANQGSEATYESGFVIDKFPISRPNLTFSTLTVSNMSPEDSSIYLCSVTEGYTFGSGTRLTVV.